A selection of T cell receptor beta chains follows, all from one sample in a study of shared clonotypes between healthy human individuals. The method was immunoSEQ multiplex PCR; TCRdb's version includes in-frame clones alone and lacks a portion of them. The sample gives fewer than 500,000 clones, over 60% of which show up once; under 15% is in the top ten. Sequencing was carried out using PBMCs. The receptors derive from a woman between 40 and 55 years old in good health. Some clones in this sample may be carry-over from other donors' samples. CDR3s include the opening cysteine and the closing phenylalanine or tryptophan. Fields, in order: CDR3 DNA, CDR3 protein, V gene, J gene, clone size, D gene. D genes are given only for firm matches. Expanded clones get a size class; other rows say once, few or many, or leave the size out.

cdr3_nt: TGTGCCAGCTCCCAAACAGGGGGGCAGTTCTTC; cdr3_aa: CASSQTGGQFF; v_call: TRBV18; j_call: TRBJ2-1; clone_size: .; d_call: TRBD1
cdr3_nt: TGTGCCAGTATGGGGACCTTACCTAACACTGAAGCTTTCTTT; cdr3_aa: CASMGTLPNTEAFF; v_call: TRBV19; j_call: TRBJ1-1; clone_size: .; d_call: .
cdr3_nt: TGTGCCAGCCTAGGGCACACTGAAGCTTTCTTT; cdr3_aa: CASLGHTEAFF; v_call: TRBV2; j_call: TRBJ1-1; clone_size: few; d_call: .
cdr3_nt: TGTGCCAGCACTACGGACTTCGAGCAGTTCTTC; cdr3_aa: CASTTDFEQFF; v_call: TRBV2; j_call: TRBJ2-1; clone_size: .; d_call: .
cdr3_nt: TGTGCCAGTAGTACAGGACAGCTATATGGCTACACCTTC; cdr3_aa: CASSTGQLYGYTF; v_call: TRBV19; j_call: TRBJ1-2; clone_size: .; d_call: .
cdr3_nt: TGTGCCAGCAGCTTGAGGACAGATACGCAGTATTTT; cdr3_aa: CASSLRTDTQYF; v_call: TRBV5-4; j_call: TRBJ2-3; clone_size: .; d_call: .
cdr3_nt: TGTGCCAGCATGAGGGAAGTGGGCACTGAAGCTTTCTTT; cdr3_aa: CASMREVGTEAFF; v_call: TRBV6-1; j_call: TRBJ1-1; clone_size: few; d_call: .
cdr3_nt: TGTGCCAGCGGAGGCACTAGCTCCGGGTACGAGCAGTACTTC; cdr3_aa: CASGGTSSGYEQYF; v_call: TRBV28; j_call: TRBJ2-7; clone_size: .; d_call: .
cdr3_nt: TGCGCCAGCAACGCCGGGACAGGGAGGGAGACCCAGTACTTC; cdr3_aa: CASNAGTGRETQYF; v_call: TRBV5-1; j_call: TRBJ2-5; clone_size: .; d_call: TRBD1
cdr3_nt: TGTGCCAGCAGTTTAGGGGACAGGGAGCACACCGGGGAGCTGTTTTTT; cdr3_aa: CASSLGDREHTGELFF; v_call: TRBV28; j_call: TRBJ2-2; clone_size: .; d_call: TRBD1
cdr3_nt: TGCAGCGTAGGACCCGGGACCCAAGGGAACACCATATATTTT; cdr3_aa: CSVGPGTQGNTIYF; v_call: TRBV29-1; j_call: TRBJ1-3; clone_size: once; d_call: .
cdr3_nt: TGTGCCAGCAGTCCCGGGGGGGGGTTTGAGCAGTTCTTC; cdr3_aa: CASSPGGGFEQFF; v_call: TRBV28; j_call: TRBJ2-1; clone_size: many; d_call: TRBD2
cdr3_nt: TGTGCCAGCAGCCCTCGGGAGGGCACCGGGGAGCTGTTTTTT; cdr3_aa: CASSPREGTGELFF; v_call: TRBV7-7; j_call: TRBJ2-2; clone_size: .; d_call: TRBD2
cdr3_nt: TGTGCCAGCAGCCAAGGGGCGGGAGAGTCCTACGAGCAGTACTTC; cdr3_aa: CASSQGAGESYEQYF; v_call: TRBV4-2; j_call: TRBJ2-7; clone_size: .; d_call: TRBD2
cdr3_nt: TGTGCCAGCAGTTTACGATTTCCCGGAAACACCATATATTTT; cdr3_aa: CASSLRFPGNTIYF; v_call: TRBV28; j_call: TRBJ1-3; clone_size: .; d_call: .
cdr3_nt: TGTGCCAGCACCCCTGGGGGCTTCAGCCGGGAGCAGTACTTC; cdr3_aa: CASTPGGFSREQYF; v_call: TRBV27; j_call: TRBJ2-7; clone_size: many; d_call: .
cdr3_nt: TGTGCCAGCAGCTTGTTAGGTGGGACTAGCGCTAACACCGGGGAGCTGTTTTTT; cdr3_aa: CASSLLGGTSANTGELFF; v_call: TRBV5-5; j_call: TRBJ2-2; clone_size: .; d_call: TRBD2
cdr3_nt: TGTGCCAGCGATGACAGCTCCACAGATACGCAGTATTTT; cdr3_aa: CASDDSSTDTQYF; v_call: TRBV2; j_call: TRBJ2-3; clone_size: .; d_call: .
cdr3_nt: TGCGCCAGCAGCCGGGGCGGGGGTTCCGGCGGGAGGGGAGAGACCCAGTACTTC; cdr3_aa: CASSRGGGSGGRGETQYF; v_call: TRBV4-1; j_call: TRBJ2-5; clone_size: .; d_call: TRBD2
cdr3_nt: TGTGCCAGCAGCTTGGCCTCTAGCGGGAGGAGCTACAATGAGCAGTTCTTC; cdr3_aa: CASSLASSGRSYNEQFF; v_call: TRBV5-4; j_call: TRBJ2-1; clone_size: .; d_call: TRBD2
cdr3_nt: TGTGCCAGCAGCTTAGCCTTAGCCATCTATGGCTACACCTTC; cdr3_aa: CASSLALAIYGYTF; v_call: TRBV7-8; j_call: TRBJ1-2; clone_size: few; d_call: .
cdr3_nt: TGTGCCAGCTCACCAGCCACGCAGTACAATGAGCAGTTCTTC; cdr3_aa: CASSPATQYNEQFF; v_call: TRBV18; j_call: TRBJ2-1; clone_size: .; d_call: .
cdr3_nt: TGCAGCGTTGCTGGGGCAGGGGAAAAACTGTTTTTT; cdr3_aa: CSVAGAGEKLFF; v_call: TRBV29-1; j_call: TRBJ1-4; clone_size: few; d_call: .
cdr3_nt: TGTGCCAGCAGCGTGAGGGGACTAGCGGGTTACAATGAGCAGTTCTTC; cdr3_aa: CASSVRGLAGYNEQFF; v_call: TRBV9; j_call: TRBJ2-1; clone_size: .; d_call: TRBD2
cdr3_nt: TGTGCCAGCAGCCCCTTGACTAGCGGACGCATCTACGAGCAGTACTTC; cdr3_aa: CASSPLTSGRIYEQYF; v_call: TRBV4-2; j_call: TRBJ2-7; clone_size: .; d_call: TRBD2
cdr3_nt: TGTGCCATCAGTTGGGAAGGGCTAGCCGGTGAGCAGTTCTTC; cdr3_aa: CAISWEGLAGEQFF; v_call: TRBV10-3; j_call: TRBJ2-1; clone_size: .; d_call: .
cdr3_nt: TGCGCCAGCAGTGAGTCGACAGGGTCCCAGCCCCAGCATTTT; cdr3_aa: CASSESTGSQPQHF; v_call: TRBV10-2; j_call: TRBJ1-5; clone_size: once; d_call: TRBD1
cdr3_nt: TGTGCCAGCAGTCCTCGCGGACTATTATACAATGAGCAGTTCTTC; cdr3_aa: CASSPRGLLYNEQFF; v_call: TRBV5-6; j_call: TRBJ2-1; clone_size: .; d_call: .
cdr3_nt: TGTGCCAGCAGTTACTCTTTACTAGCCAGCACAGATACGCAGTATTTT; cdr3_aa: CASSYSLLASTDTQYF; v_call: TRBV6-5; j_call: TRBJ2-3; clone_size: once; d_call: .
cdr3_nt: TGTGCCAGCAGAACAGGGAACACTGAAGCTTTCTTT; cdr3_aa: CASRTGNTEAFF; v_call: TRBV28; j_call: TRBJ1-1; clone_size: few; d_call: .
cdr3_nt: TGTGCCAGCAGAGGTGGAACTAGCGGGAGTCCCGGGGAGCTGTTTTTT; cdr3_aa: CASRGGTSGSPGELFF; v_call: TRBV28; j_call: TRBJ2-2; clone_size: .; d_call: TRBD2
cdr3_nt: TGTGCCAGCAGCCGAGCTAGCGGGATTTTCTACGAGCAGTACTTC; cdr3_aa: CASSRASGIFYEQYF; v_call: TRBV14; j_call: TRBJ2-7; clone_size: once; d_call: TRBD2
cdr3_nt: TGTGCCAGCAGTTATGACCGCGGAAATGAGCAGTTCTTC; cdr3_aa: CASSYDRGNEQFF; v_call: TRBV6-5; j_call: TRBJ2-1; clone_size: .; d_call: .
cdr3_nt: TGTGCCAGCAGTCGAGGCGGCGTCAGTTTCCAAAACATTCAGTACTTC; cdr3_aa: CASSRGGVSFQNIQYF; v_call: TRBV5-6; j_call: TRBJ2-4; clone_size: .; d_call: .
cdr3_nt: TGCACCAGCAGCCAAGAGTGGCGTGGGGAGGAAGAGACCCAGTACTTC; cdr3_aa: CTSSQEWRGEEETQYF; v_call: TRBV1; j_call: TRBJ2-5; clone_size: .; d_call: .
cdr3_nt: TGCAGCGTTGACCACAGGGGGTCGTTGAATGAGCAGTTCTTC; cdr3_aa: CSVDHRGSLNEQFF; v_call: TRBV29-1; j_call: TRBJ2-1; clone_size: .; d_call: TRBD1